Following are 7 T cell receptor beta chains from one sample sequenced in a study of PD-1 blockade in mismatch repair-deficient tumors. The table came from immunoSEQ multiplex PCR; TCRdb's copy has only in-frame clones and leaves some out. The data contain some 19,000 clones, roughly 82% of them singletons. This specimen consisted of PBMCs, obtained 52 weeks after starting pembrolizumab. The receptors here all came from an adult with mismatch repair-deficient cancer.

This chain joins TRBV4-1 and TRBJ1-6; D is uncertain. V was trimmed by 6 bases and J by 0 bases, leaving 12 bases between them. CDR1 and CDR2 (germline): MGHRA, YSYEKL. This CDR3 contains 16 residues. The CDR3, as DNA: TGCGCCAGCAGTAAAACAGATACCTCCTATAATTCACCCCTCCACTTT. As protein: CASSKTDTSYNSPLHF.

This clone was seen a single time. The chain joins TRBV29-1 to TRBJ1-1, with D possibly TRBD1 on 5 matching bases. Germline CDR1 and CDR2: SQVTM and ANQGSEA. With 5 bases removed from V and 1 base from J, the gap between germline ends came to 14 bases. This CDR3 is 14 amino acids long. CDR3: CSVSVRGKNTEAFF. The DNA of the CDR3 is TGCAGCGTTAGCGTTCGGGGGAAGAACACTGAAGCTTTCTTT.

The V and J genes are TRBV15 and TRBJ2-1; weak D call: TRBD2 (6 bases). This CDR3 region has 15 residues. Trimming took off 0 bases at V and 10 bases at J, with 16 bases between the two ends. Germline V gene data show CDR1 as LNHNV and CDR2 as YYDKDF (reference sequence). This chain's CDR3 is CATSRDKLAGGEQFF. The CDR3 region has the DNA TGTGCCACCAGCAGAGATAAGCTAGCTGGGGGGGAGCAGTTCTTC.

This clone was recorded once. The rearrangement uses TRBV7-8 and TRBJ1-3; perhaps TRBD1 as D (6 bases). V was cut by 1 base and J by 7 bases, with 14 bases left in between. The CDR3 is 15 residues long. Germline V gene data show CDR1 as SGHVS and CDR2 as FQNEAQ. Here the CDR3 DNA reads TGTGCCAGCAGCTTAGTAGGGCATCAGGGGAACACCATATATTTT. Translation: CASSLVGHQGNTIYF.

V and J are TRBV5-1 and TRBJ2-5, with TRBD1 as a possible D gene (5 bases). This CDR3 has 15 amino acids. V lost 4 bases and J 1 base, leaving 14 bases between the germline ends. Germline values: CDR1 SGHRS, CDR2 YFSETQ. The CDR3 is CASSRQGEIQETQYF. For the CDR3, the DNA is TGCGCCAGCAGCAGGCAGGGTGAAATCCAAGAGACCCAGTACTTC.

J is TRBJ1-1 and V is TRBV29-1; tentative D call: TRBD1 (5 bases). Trimming took off 7 bases at V and 1 base at J, with 10 bases between the two ends. Germline values: CDR1 SQVTM, CDR2 ANQGSEA. The CDR3 sequence is 12 residues long. CDR3 nucleotide sequence: TGCAGCGGTAAGACAGCGAACACTGAAGCTTTCTTT. Its translation is CSGKTANTEAFF.

The V gene is TRBV19, the J gene TRBJ1-1; TRBD1 might be the D (6 bases). The CDR3 is 15 amino acids. Trimming took 6 bases from V and 0 from J, leaving 14 bases between them. The V gene's germline CDR1 is LNHDA and CDR2 SQIVND (reference sequence). The CDR3 is CASSLSDRMNTEAFF. The CDR3 region has the DNA TGTGCCAGTAGCCTCTCCGACAGGATGAACACTGAAGCTTTCTTT.